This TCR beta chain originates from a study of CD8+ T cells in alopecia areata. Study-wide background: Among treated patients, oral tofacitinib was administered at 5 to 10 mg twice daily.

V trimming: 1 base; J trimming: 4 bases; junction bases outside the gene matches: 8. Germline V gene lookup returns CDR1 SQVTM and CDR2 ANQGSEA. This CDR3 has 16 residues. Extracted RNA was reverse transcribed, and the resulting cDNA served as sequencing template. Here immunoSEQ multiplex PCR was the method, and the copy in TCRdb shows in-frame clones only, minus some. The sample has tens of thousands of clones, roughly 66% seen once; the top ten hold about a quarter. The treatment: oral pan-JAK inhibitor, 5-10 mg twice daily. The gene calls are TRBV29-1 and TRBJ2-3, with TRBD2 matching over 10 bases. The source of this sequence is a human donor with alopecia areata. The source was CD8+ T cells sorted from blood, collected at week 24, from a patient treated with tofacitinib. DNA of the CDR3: TGCAGCGTTGAAGTAGGCCTAGCGGGGGTCCCAGATACGCAGTATTTT. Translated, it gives CSVEVGLAGVPDTQYF.